This passage covers 28 T cell receptor beta chains from one sample sequenced in a study of shared clonotypes between healthy human individuals. Only in-frame clones appear in the TCRdb table, and some are missing; sequencing was by immunoSEQ multiplex PCR. The data hold 800,000 to 1,200,000 clones, with roughly 74% observed a single time. The sample comprised memory CD4+ T cells from PBMCs. Subset here: CD45RA-negative fraction. The receptors were gathered from a man aged 18 to 30 in good health. Some clones in this sample may be carry-over from other donors' samples.

This sequence joins TRBV4-2 and TRBJ2-1, with D unresolved. The V end lost 7 bases, the J end lost 1 base, and 11 bases lay between the germline ends. Germline loops: CDR1 LGHNA, CDR2 YNFKEQ. CDR3 length: 14 residues. The CDR3 is CASKPTLSYNEQFF. The DNA for the CDR3 is TGTGCCAGCAAACCAACTCTGTCCTACAATGAGCAGTTCTTC.

The chain couples TRBV5-4 to TRBJ2-7, with TRBD2 matching 9 bases. The junction had 9 bases not matched to a gene; V was cut back by 4 bases and J by 4 bases. In germline, CDR1 is SGHNT, CDR2 YYREEE (reference sequence). The CDR3 consists of 15 residues. For the CDR3, the DNA is TGTGCCAGCAGCAAACCGGGACTAGCAGTTTACGAGCAGTACTTC. This codes for CASSKPGLAVYEQYF. The complete variable domain, with remaining parts taken from reference TRBV5-4 and TRBJ2-7, reads ETGVTQSPTHLIKTRGQQVTLRCSSQSGHNTVSWYQQALGQGPQFIFQYYREEENGRGNFPPRFSGLQFPNYSSELNVNALELDDSALYLCASSKPGLAVYEQYFGPGTRLTVT.

V usage is TRBV5-4 and J usage is TRBJ1-2; no firm D call. The CDR3 runs 14 residues. Per the germline V gene, CDR1 is SGHNT and CDR2 is YYREEE (reference sequence). With 1 base removed from V and 13 bases from J, the gap between germline ends came to 20 bases. The CDR3, as DNA: TGTGCCAGCAGCTTGAAAGGGCCTTTTGACTCCTCCACCTTC. Its translation: CASSLKGPFDSSTF.

The CDR3 DNA follows: TGTGCCAGCAGTGAAGAGACAGTCTTTTGGAGCGAGCAGTACTTC. Its translation: CASSEETVFWSEQYF. The chain is built from TRBV6-1 and TRBJ2-7; D is perhaps TRBD1 (5 bases). The germline gives CDR1 MNHNS, CDR2 SASEGT. The ends were cut back, 1 base at V and 6 bases at J, with 16 bases in the middle. CDR3 length: 15 residues.

The chain carries TRBV10-3 and TRBJ2-7; D is unclear. V was clipped by 3 bases and J by 4 bases, with 7 bases between them. Germline V CDR1 and CDR2: ENHRY, SYGVKD. The CDR3 loop spans 12 amino acids. DNA for the CDR3: TGTGCCATCAGTGAAACCTGGTACGAGCAGTACTTC. Its translation is CAISETWYEQYF.

This chain joins TRBV5-6 and TRBJ2-7; D ambiguous. The germline gives CDR1 SGHDT, CDR2 YYEEEE. CDR3 length: 15 residues. Trimming took 9 bases from V and 3 from J, leaving 22 bases between them. This CDR3 reads CATSARRQEIYEQYF. CDR3 nucleotides: TGTGCCACGAGCGCTCGTCGGCAGGAAATCTACGAGCAGTACTTC. Using reference TRBV5-6 and TRBJ2-7 for the parts outside the CDR3, the full variable domain is DAGVTQSPTHLIKTRGQQVTLRCSPKSGHDTVSWYQQALGQGPQFIFQYYEEEERQRGNFPDRFSGHQFPNYSSELNVNALLLGDSALYLCATSARRQEIYEQYFGPGTRLTVT.

This clone showed up just a few times. The chain links TRBV28 to TRBJ2-5; TRBD2 might be the D (5 bases). This CDR3 is 13 amino acids long. The germline V gene has CDR1 MDHEN and CDR2 SYDVKM. Trimming stripped 6 bases from V and 4 bases from J, with 12 bases between. CDR3 sequence: CASSLLGGETQYF. As DNA, the CDR3 is TGTGCCAGCAGCCTACTAGGTGGAGAGACCCAGTACTTC.

V usage is TRBV30 and J usage is TRBJ1-2; D is perhaps TRBD1 (5 bases). Germline CDR1 GTSNPN, CDR2 SVGIG (reference sequence). The CDR3 has 12 amino acids. The V end was cut by 2 bases, the J end by 4 bases, with 8 bases between. The DNA of the CDR3 is TGTGCCTGGAGTCGAGGGACCTATGGCTACACCTTC. Encoded protein: CAWSRGTYGYTF.

The genes are TRBV29-1 and TRBJ1-5; no clear D gene. Trimming took 4 bases from V and 0 from J, leaving 4 bases between them. The length of the CDR3 is 12 residues. Germline loops: CDR1 SQVTM, CDR2 ANQGSEA. The CDR3 loop is CSVGDSNQPQHF. CDR3 coding DNA: TGCAGCGTTGGGGATAGCAATCAGCCCCAGCATTTT. Full variable domain (remainder filled in from reference TRBV29-1 and TRBJ1-5): SAVISQKPSRDICQRGTSLTIQCQVDSQVTMMFWYRQQPGQSLTLIATANQGSEATYESGFVIDKFPISRPNLTFSTLTVSNMSPEDSSIYLCSVGDSNQPQHFGDGTRLSIL.

This sequence joins TRBV5-1 and TRBJ2-1; D is perhaps TRBD2 (5 bases). The V end was cut by 7 bases, the J end by 5 bases, with 16 bases between. CDR1 and CDR2 from the germline V gene are SGHRS and YFSETQ. The CDR3 sequence is 14 residues long. This chain's CDR3 is CASRRTAGNNEQFF. The CDR3 region has the DNA TGCGCCAGCCGAAGAACGGCCGGGAACAATGAGCAGTTCTTC.

This chain uses TRBV30 with TRBJ1-2; D not certain. CDR3 size: 11 residues. Trimming shortened V by 0 bases and J by 8 bases, and 7 bases separated the two germline ends. CDR1 is GTSNPN and CDR2 is SVGIG in the germline V gene (reference sequence). DNA for the CDR3: TGTGCCTGGAGTGTACTTGGAGGCTACACCTTC. It codes for CAWSVLGGYTF.

J is TRBJ1-5 and V is TRBV2; 9 nucleotides match TRBD1. V was clipped by 7 bases and J by 7 bases; unmatched bases: 2. This CDR3 region has 12 residues. Germline V CDR1 and CDR2: SNHLY, FYNNEI. CDR3 nucleotides: TGTGCCAGCAAACAGGGGGCCCAGCCCCAGCATTTT. This codes for CASKQGAQPQHF.

This clone came up a few times. This rearrangement joins TRBV6-1 to TRBJ1-1; unclear D gene. This CDR3 has 12 amino acids. Per germline, CDR1 MNHNS and CDR2 SASEGT. The germline V and J ends were trimmed by 6 bases and 6 bases, with 11 bases remaining between them. The CDR3 reads CASRLSDAEAFF. The CDR3 DNA reads TGTGCCAGCAGATTGTCTGACGCTGAAGCTTTCTTT.

Only a few counts were recorded for this clone. The J gene is TRBJ1-2, the V gene TRBV5-6; 8 positions match TRBD1. Germline-derived CDR1 and CDR2 are SGHDT and YYEEEE. The CDR3 covers 13 residues. The V gene end was trimmed by 2 bases and the J gene end by 10 bases; junction bases not matched to a gene: 7. CDR3: CASSFQGARDYTF. The CDR3 bases are TGTGCCAGCAGCTTTCAGGGGGCGAGGGACTACACCTTC.

The V gene is TRBV5-1, the J gene TRBJ2-3; D possibly corresponds to TRBD1 (5 bases). V was trimmed by 6 bases and J by 0 bases, leaving 14 bases between them. Germline CDR1 SGHRS, CDR2 YFSETQ. CDR3 length: 15 residues. The CDR3 DNA reads as TGCGCCAGCATGGACAACCCCGCTAGCACAGATACGCAGTATTTT. Amino acids: CASMDNPASTDTQYF.

The chain employs TRBV9 and TRBJ2-2; 7 bases are shared with TRBD1. Germline trimming cut 3 bases from V and 4 bases from J; bases unmatched to any gene: 6. CDR3 length: 15 amino acids. Germline CDR1 and CDR2: SGDLS and YYNGEE. CDR3 nucleotide sequence: TGTGCCAGCAGCGGCCTCGGGACAGCCACCGGGGAGCTGTTTTTT. Its protein is CASSGLGTATGELFF.

This chain joins TRBV7-2 and TRBJ2-2, with D hard to call. Trimming cost V 2 bases and J 7 bases, with 20 bases left between them. Germline V CDR1 and CDR2: SGHTA, FQGNSA. The CDR3 runs to 17 residues. The CDR3 loop reads CASSLLVAASMIGELFF. CDR3 in DNA: TGTGCCAGCAGCTTATTGGTGGCGGCATCCATGATCGGGGAGCTGTTTTTT.

The chain links TRBV7-8 to TRBJ2-7, with D unresolved. V gave up 5 bases and J gave up 1 base, with 6 bases separating them. The CDR3 loop spans 12 amino acids. CDR1 SGHVS and CDR2 FQNEAQ come from the germline V gene. The CDR3 loop reads CASSPGSYEQYF. The DNA of the CDR3 is TGTGCCAGCAGCCCCGGGTCCTACGAGCAGTACTTC.

This clone appeared once. This clone may be a read error of a much larger clone one base away. The identical CDR3 is also encoded by other nucleotide sequences in the sample. The chain employs TRBV28 and TRBJ1-2, with a tentative D call TRBD1 (5 bases). Trimming cost V 2 bases and J 5 bases, with 6 bases left between them. The germline V gene encodes CDR1 MDHEN and CDR2 SYDVKM. The CDR3 has 12 amino acids. The CDR3 sequence is CASSLQGYGYTF. The CDR3 bases are TGTGCCAGCAGTTTACAGGGATATGGCTACACCTTC.

This sequence joins TRBV9 and TRBJ1-1, with no clear D. Germline CDR1 SGDLS, CDR2 YYNGEE. The length of the CDR3 is 14 residues. V was clipped by 3 bases and J by 4 bases, with 13 bases between them. The CDR3 sequence: CASSATWQATEAFF. The CDR3 DNA follows: TGTGCCAGCAGCGCTACATGGCAGGCCACTGAAGCTTTCTTT.

J is TRBJ2-7 and V is TRBV30; D not resolved. Trimming removed 5 bases from V and 0 bases from J, with 11 bases in between. Germline lookup yields CDR1 GTSNPN and CDR2 SVGIG (reference sequence). The CDR3 has 13 amino acids. CDR3: CAWGLLSSYEQYF. The CDR3 DNA follows: TGTGCCTGGGGGCTCCTGAGCTCCTACGAGCAGTACTTC.

The chain couples TRBV19 to TRBJ2-3, with TRBD2 as a possible D gene (7 bases). The CDR3 is 19 residues long. The V end was cut by 3 bases, the J end by 0 bases, with 22 bases between. Per germline, CDR1 LNHDA and CDR2 SQIVND (reference sequence). CDR3 sequence reads: CASSMGGHLAPQSTDTQYF. The CDR3 DNA reads TGTGCCAGTAGTATGGGGGGGCACCTAGCACCCCAAAGCACAGATACGCAGTATTTT.

The chain employs TRBV6-6 and TRBJ2-4; D may be TRBD1 (5 bases). Trimming removed 0 bases at V and 10 bases at J, with 7 bases between. This CDR3 has 12 residues. Germline CDR1 is MNHNY and CDR2 is SVGAGI (reference sequence). The CDR3 DNA follows: TGTGCCAGCAGTTACTCGGGGCGGATTCAGTACTTC. This gives the protein CASSYSGRIQYF.

The V and J genes are TRBV10-3 and TRBJ2-3; a weak D match, TRBD2 (6 bases). CDR1 is ENHRY, CDR2 SYGVKD, per germline. The CDR3 totals 19 residues. V lost 0 bases to trimming and J lost 4 bases, with 23 bases between them. The CDR3 DNA reads as TGTGCCATCAGTGAGTCCAGAGCGGGTCGCAGGAGTGGCCCAGATACGCAGTATTTT. It yields the protein CAISESRAGRRSGPDTQYF.

This chain connects TRBV9 to TRBJ2-3, with a possible D match to TRBD2 (6 bases). With 4 bases removed from V and 6 bases from J, the gap between germline ends came to 18 bases. Germline CDR1 is SGDLS and CDR2 is YYNGEE. The CDR3 is 15 residues long. The CDR3 region is CASSSTHRELDTQYF. In nucleotides, the CDR3 is TGTGCCAGCAGCTCAACCCACCGGGAGCTTGATACGCAGTATTTT. Full variable domain (outside the CDR3, taken from reference TRBV9 and TRBJ2-3): DSGVTQTPKHLITATGQRVTLRCSPRSGDLSVYWYQQSLDQGLQFLIQYYNGEERAKGNILERFSAQQFPDLHSELNLSSLELGDSALYFCASSSTHRELDTQYFGPGTRLTVL.

The J gene is TRBJ2-7, the V gene TRBV6-1; D might be TRBD2 (6 bases). Between the trimmed V and J ends, which lost 1 base and 3 bases, there was a span of 13 bases. The germline CDR1 and CDR2 sequences are MNHNS and SASEGT. The CDR3 is 15 amino acids. In DNA form, the CDR3 reads TGTGCCAGCAGTGAAGGATGGCGGGGCAGCTACGAGCAGTACTTC. Its translation: CASSEGWRGSYEQYF.

A few counts support this clone. The genes are TRBV27 and TRBJ1-1; D remains ambiguous. This CDR3 comprises 15 residues. With 5 bases removed from V and 3 bases from J, the gap between germline ends came to 16 bases. From germline, CDR1 is MNHEY and CDR2 SMNVEV (reference sequence). The CDR3 is CASSGGLGFYTEAFF. The CDR3 DNA reads TGTGCCAGCAGTGGAGGGCTGGGGTTTTACACTGAAGCTTTCTTT.

The gene calls are TRBV28 and TRBJ2-1; possible D gene TRBD2, 5 bases. Looked up from germline, CDR1 is MDHEN and CDR2 is SYDVKM. The ends were cut back, 3 bases at V and 8 bases at J, with 20 bases in the middle. The CDR3 has 16 amino acids. Written as DNA, the CDR3 is TGTGCCAGCAGTTTCTCTAGCCCGGTATACTTCGATGAGCAGTTCTTC. Amino acids: CASSFSSPVYFDEQFF.